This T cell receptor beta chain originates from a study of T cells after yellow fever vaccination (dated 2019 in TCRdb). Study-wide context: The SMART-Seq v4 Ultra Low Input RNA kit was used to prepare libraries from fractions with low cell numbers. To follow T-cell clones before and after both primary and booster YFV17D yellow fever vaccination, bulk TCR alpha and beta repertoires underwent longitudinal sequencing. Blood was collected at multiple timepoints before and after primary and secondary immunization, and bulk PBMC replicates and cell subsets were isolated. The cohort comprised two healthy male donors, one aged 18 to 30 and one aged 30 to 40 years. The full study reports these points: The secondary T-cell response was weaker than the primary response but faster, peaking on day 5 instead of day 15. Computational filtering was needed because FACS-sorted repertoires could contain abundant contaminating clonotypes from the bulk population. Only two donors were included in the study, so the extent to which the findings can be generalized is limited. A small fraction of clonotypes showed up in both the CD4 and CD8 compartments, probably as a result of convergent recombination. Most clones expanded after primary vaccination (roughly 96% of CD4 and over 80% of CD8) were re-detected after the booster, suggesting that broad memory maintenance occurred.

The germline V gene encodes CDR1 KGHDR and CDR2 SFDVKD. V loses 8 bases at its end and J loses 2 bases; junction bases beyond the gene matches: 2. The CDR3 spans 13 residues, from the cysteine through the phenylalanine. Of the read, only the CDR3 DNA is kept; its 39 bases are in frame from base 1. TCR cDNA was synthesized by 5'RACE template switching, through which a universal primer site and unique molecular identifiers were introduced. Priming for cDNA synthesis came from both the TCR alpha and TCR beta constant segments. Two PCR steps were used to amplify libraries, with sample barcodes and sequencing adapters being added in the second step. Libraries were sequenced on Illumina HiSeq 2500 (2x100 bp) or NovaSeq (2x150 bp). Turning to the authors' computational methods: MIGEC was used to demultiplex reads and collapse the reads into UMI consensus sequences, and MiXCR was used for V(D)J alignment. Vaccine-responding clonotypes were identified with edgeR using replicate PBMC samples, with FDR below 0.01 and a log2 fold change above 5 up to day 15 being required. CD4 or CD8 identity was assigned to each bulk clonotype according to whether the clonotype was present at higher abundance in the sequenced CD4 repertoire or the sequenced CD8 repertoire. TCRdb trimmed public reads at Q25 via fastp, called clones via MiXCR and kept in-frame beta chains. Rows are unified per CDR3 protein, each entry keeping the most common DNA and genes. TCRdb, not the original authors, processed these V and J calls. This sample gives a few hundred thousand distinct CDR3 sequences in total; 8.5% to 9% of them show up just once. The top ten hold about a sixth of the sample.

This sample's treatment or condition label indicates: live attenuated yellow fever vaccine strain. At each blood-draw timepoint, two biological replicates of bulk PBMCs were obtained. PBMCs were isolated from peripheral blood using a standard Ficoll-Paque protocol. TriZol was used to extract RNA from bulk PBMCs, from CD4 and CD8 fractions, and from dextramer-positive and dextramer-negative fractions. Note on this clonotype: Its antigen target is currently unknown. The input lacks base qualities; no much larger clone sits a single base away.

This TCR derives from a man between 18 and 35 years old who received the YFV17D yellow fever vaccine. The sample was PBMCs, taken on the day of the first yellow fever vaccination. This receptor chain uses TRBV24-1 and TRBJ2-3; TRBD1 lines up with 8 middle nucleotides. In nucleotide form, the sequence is TGTGCCACCAACAGGGGGATCACAGATACGCAGTATTTT. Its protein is CATNRGITDTQYF.